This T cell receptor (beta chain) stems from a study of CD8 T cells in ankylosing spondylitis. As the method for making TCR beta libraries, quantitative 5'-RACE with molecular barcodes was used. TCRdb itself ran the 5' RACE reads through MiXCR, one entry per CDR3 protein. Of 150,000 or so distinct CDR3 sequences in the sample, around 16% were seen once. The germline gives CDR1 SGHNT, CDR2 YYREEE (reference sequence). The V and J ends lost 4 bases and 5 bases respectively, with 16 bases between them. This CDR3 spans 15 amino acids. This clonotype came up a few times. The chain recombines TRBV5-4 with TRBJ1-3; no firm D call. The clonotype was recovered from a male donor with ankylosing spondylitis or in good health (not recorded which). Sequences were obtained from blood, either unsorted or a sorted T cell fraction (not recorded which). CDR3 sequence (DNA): TGTGCCAGCAGCCGTCCGGGCAGCGAACGAAACACCATATATTTT. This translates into CASSRPGSERNTIYF.